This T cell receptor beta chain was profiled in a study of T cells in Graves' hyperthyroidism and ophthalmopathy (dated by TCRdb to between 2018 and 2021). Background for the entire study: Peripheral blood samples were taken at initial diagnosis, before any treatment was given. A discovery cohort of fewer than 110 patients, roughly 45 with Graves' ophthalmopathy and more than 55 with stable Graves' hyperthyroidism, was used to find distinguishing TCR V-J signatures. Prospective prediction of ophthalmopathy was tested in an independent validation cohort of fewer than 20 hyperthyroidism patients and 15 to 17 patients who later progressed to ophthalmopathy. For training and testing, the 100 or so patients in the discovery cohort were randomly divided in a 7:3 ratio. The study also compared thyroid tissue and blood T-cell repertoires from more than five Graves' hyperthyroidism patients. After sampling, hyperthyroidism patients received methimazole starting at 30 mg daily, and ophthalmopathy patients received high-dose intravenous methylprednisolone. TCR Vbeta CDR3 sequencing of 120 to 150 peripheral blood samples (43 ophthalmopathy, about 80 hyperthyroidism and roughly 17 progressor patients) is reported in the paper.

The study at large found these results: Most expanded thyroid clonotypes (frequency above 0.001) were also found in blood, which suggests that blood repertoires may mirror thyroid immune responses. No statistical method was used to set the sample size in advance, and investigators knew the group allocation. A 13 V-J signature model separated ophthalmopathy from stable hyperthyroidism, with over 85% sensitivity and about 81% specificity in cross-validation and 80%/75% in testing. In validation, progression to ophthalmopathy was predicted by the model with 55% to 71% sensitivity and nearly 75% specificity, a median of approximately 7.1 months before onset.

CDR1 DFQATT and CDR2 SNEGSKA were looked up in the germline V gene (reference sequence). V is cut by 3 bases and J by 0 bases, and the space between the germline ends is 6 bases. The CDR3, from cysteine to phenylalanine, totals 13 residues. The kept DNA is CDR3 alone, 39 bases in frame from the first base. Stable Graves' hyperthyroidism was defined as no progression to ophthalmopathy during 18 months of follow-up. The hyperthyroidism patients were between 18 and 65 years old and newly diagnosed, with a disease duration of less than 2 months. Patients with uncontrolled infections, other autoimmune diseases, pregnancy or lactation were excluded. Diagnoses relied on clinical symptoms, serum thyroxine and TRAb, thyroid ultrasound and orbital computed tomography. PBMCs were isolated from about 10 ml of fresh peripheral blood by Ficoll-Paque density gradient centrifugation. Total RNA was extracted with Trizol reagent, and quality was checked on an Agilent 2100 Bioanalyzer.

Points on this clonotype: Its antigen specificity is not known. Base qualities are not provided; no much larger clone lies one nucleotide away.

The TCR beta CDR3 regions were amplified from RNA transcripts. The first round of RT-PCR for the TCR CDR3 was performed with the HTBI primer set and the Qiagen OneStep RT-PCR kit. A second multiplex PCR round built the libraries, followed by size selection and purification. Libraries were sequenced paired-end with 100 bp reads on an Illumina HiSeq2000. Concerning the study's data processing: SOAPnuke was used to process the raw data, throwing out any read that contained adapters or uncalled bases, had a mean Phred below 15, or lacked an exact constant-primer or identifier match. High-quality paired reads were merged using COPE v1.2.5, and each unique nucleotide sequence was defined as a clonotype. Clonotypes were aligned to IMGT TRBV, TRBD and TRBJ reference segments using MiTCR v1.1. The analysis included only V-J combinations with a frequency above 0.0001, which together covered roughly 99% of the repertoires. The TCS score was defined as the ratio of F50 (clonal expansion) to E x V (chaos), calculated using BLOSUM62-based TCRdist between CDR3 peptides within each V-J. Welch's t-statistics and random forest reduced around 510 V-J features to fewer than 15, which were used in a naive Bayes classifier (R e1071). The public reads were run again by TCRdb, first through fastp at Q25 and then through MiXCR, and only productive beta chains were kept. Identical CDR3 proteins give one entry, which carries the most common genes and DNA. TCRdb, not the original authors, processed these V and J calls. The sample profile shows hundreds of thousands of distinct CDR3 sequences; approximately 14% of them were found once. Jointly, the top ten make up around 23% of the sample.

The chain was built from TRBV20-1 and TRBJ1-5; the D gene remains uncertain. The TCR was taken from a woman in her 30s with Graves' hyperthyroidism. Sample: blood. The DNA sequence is TGCAGTGCTAGCGGTGATAGCAATCAGCCCCAGCATTTT. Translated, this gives CSASGDSNQPQHF.